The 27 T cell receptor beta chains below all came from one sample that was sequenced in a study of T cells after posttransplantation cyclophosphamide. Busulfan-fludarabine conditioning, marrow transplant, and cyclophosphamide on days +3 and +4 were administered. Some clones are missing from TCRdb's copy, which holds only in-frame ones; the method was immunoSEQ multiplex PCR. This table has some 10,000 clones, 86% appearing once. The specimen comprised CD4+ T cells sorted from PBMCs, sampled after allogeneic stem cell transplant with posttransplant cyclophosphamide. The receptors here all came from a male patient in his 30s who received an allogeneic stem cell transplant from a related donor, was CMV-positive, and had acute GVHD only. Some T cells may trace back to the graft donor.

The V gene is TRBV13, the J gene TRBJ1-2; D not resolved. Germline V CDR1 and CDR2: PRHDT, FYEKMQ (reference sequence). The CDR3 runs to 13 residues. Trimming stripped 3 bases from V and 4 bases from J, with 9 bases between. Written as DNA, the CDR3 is TGTGCCAGCAGCTTCCCGGGTCTCTATGGCTACACCTTC. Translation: CASSFPGLYGYTF.

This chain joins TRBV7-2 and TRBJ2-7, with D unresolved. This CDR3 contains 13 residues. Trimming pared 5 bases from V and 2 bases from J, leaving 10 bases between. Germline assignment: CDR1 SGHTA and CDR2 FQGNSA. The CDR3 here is CASSAAVPYEQYF. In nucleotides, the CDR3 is TGTGCCAGCAGCGCCGCAGTTCCCTACGAGCAGTACTTC. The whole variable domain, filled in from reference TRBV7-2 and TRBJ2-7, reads GAGVSQSPSNKVTEKGKDVELRCDPISGHTALYWYRQSLGQGLEFLIYFQGNSAPDKSGLPSDRFSAERTGGSVSTLTIQRTQQEDSAVYLCASSAAVPYEQYFGPGTRLTVT.

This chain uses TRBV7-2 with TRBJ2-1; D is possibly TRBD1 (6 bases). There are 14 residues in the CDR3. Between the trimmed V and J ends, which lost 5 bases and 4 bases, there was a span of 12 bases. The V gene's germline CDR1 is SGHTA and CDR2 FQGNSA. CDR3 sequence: CASSSRGRYNEQFF. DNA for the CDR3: TGTGCCAGCAGCAGCAGGGGTCGGTACAATGAGCAGTTCTTC.

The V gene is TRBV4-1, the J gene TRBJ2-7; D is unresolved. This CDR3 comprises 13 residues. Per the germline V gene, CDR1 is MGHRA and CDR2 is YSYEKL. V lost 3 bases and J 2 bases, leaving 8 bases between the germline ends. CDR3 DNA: TGCGCCAGCAGCCAGATAATAGCCTACGAGCAGTACTTC. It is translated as CASSQIIAYEQYF.

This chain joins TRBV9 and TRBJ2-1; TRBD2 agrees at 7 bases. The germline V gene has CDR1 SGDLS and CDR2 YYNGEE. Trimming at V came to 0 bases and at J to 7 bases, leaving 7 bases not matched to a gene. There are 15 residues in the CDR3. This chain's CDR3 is CASSVVASGTNEQFF. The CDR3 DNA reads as TGTGCCAGCAGCGTAGTGGCTAGCGGAACAAATGAGCAGTTCTTC.

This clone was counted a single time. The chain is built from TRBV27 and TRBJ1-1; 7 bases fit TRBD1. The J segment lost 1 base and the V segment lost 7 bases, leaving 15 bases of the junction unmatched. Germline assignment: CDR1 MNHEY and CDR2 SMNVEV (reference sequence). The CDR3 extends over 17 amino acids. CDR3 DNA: TGTGCCAGCAACCTCCATGGGCGACAGGGACCGAACACTGAAGCTTTCTTT. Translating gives CASNLHGRQGPNTEAFF.

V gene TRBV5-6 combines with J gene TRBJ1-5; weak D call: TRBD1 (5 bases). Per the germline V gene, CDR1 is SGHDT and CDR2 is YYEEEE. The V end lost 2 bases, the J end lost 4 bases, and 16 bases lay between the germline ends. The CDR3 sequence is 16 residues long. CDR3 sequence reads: CASSFLGGGRNQPQHF. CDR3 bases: TGTGCCAGCAGCTTTTTGGGGGGGGGAAGGAATCAGCCCCAGCATTTT.

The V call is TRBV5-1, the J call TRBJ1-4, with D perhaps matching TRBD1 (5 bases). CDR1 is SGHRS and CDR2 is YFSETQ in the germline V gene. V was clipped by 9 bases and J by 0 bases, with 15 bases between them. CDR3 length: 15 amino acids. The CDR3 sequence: CATTTGGTTNEKLFF. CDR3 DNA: TGCGCCACCACAACCGGGGGGACAACTAATGAAAAACTGTTTTTT.

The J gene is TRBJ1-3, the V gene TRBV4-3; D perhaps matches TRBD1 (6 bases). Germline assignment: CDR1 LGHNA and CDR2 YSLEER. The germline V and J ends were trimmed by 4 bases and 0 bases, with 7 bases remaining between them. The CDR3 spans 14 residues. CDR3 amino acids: CASSLQGSGNTIYF. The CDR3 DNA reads TGCGCCAGCAGCCTACAGGGCTCTGGAAACACCATATATTTT.

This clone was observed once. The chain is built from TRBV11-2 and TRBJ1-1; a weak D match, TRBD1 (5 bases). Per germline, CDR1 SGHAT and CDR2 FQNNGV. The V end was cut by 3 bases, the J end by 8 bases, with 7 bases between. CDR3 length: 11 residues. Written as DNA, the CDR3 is TGTGCCAGCAGCTTGGGACTAGAAGCTTTCTTT. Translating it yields CASSLGLEAFF.

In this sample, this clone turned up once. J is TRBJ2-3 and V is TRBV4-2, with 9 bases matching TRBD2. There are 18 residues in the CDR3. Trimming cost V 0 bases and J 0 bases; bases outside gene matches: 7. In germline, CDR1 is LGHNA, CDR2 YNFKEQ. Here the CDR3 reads CASSQEVGLAGSTDTQYF. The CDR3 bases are TGTGCCAGCAGCCAAGAGGTAGGGCTAGCGGGGAGCACAGATACGCAGTATTTT.

The CDR3 sequence: CAISEREQGAFF. CDR3 sequence (DNA): TGTGCCATCAGTGAGCGAGAACAGGGAGCTTTCTTT. The chain recombines TRBV10-3 with TRBJ1-1; perhaps TRBD1 as D (6 bases). The V gene's germline CDR1 is ENHRY and CDR2 SYGVKD. This CDR3 has 12 amino acids. V shed 2 bases and J shed 10 bases, with 11 bases lying between them.

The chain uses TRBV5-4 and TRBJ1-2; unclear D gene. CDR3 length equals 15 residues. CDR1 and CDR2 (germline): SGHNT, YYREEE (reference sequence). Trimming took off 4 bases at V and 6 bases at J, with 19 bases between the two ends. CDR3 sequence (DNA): TGTGCCAGCAGCGGTGAGGGCCCCTATGGTCATGGCTACACCTTC. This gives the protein CASSGEGPYGHGYTF.

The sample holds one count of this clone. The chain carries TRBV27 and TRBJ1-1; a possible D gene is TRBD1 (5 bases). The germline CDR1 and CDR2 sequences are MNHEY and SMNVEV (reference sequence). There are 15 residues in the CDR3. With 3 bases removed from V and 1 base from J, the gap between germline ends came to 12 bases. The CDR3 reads CASSLSTAANTEAFF. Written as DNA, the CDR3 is TGTGCCAGCAGTTTGTCGACAGCAGCGAACACTGAAGCTTTCTTT.

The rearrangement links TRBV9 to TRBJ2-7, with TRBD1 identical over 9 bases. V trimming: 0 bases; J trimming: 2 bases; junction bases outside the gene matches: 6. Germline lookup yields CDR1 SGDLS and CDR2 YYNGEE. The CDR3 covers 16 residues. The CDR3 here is CASSVAPDRGPYEQYF. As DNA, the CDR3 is TGTGCCAGCAGCGTAGCTCCGGACAGGGGCCCCTACGAGCAGTACTTC.

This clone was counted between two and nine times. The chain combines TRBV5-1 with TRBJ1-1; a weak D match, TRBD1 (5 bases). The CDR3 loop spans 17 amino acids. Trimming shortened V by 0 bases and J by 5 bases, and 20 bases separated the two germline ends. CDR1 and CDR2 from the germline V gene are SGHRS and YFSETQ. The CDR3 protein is CASSLVFGGGFSTEAFF. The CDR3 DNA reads TGCGCCAGCAGCTTGGTTTTCGGGGGGGGTTTTAGTACTGAAGCTTTCTTT.

CDR3 protein: CASSSGLAGGNEQFF. The CDR3 DNA reads as TGCGCCAGCAGCTCGGGACTAGCGGGGGGCAATGAGCAGTTCTTC. The rearrangement joins TRBV5-1 to TRBJ2-1, with 15 bases lining up with TRBD2. V dropped 3 bases and J dropped 6; count of bases not matched to a gene: 1. The germline V gene has CDR1 SGHRS and CDR2 YFSETQ. The CDR3 consists of 15 residues.

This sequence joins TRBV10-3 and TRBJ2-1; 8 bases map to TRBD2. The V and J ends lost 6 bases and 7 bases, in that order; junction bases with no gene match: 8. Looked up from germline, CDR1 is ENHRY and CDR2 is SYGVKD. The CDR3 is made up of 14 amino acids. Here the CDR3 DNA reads TGTGCCATCAGGAGTGCCGGGGGGGGGAATGAGCAGTTCTTC. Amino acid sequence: CAIRSAGGGNEQFF.

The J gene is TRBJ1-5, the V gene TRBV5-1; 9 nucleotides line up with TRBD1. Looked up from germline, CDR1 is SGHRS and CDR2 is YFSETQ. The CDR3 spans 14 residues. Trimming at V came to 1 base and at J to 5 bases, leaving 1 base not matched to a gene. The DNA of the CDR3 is TGCGCCAGCAGCTTGACAGGGGGCCATCAGCCCCAGCATTTT. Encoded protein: CASSLTGGHQPQHF.

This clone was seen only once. CDR3 coding DNA: TGTGCCAGCGCCCGGGACAGACAAGAGACCCAGTACTTC. Translated, it gives CASARDRQETQYF. This sequence joins TRBV5-4 and TRBJ2-5, with 7 bases matching TRBD1. Germline lookup yields CDR1 SGHNT and CDR2 YYREEE (reference sequence). The V gene end was trimmed by 7 bases and the J gene end by 2 bases; junction bases not matched to a gene: 5. The CDR3 has 13 amino acids. Filled out from reference TRBV5-4 and TRBJ2-5, the complete variable domain reads ETGVTQSPTHLIKTRGQQVTLRCSSQSGHNTVSWYQQALGQGPQFIFQYYREEENGRGNFPPRFSGLQFPNYSSELNVNALELDDSALYLCASARDRQETQYFGPGTRLLVL.

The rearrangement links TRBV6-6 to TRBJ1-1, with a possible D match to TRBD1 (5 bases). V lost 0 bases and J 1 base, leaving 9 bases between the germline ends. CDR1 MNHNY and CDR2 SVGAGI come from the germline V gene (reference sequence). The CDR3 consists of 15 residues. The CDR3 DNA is TGTGCCAGCAGTTACTCGGCAGGGCGGAACACTGAAGCTTTCTTT. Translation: CASSYSAGRNTEAFF.

In DNA form, the CDR3 reads TGTGCCAGCAGGTCGGTTCTTGCGGGGGGCCACATCACCGGGGAGCTGTTTTTT. Amino acid sequence: CASRSVLAGGHITGELFF. The rearrangement joins TRBV28 to TRBJ2-2, with 8 bases aligning to TRBD2. J was trimmed by 4 bases and V by 6 bases; bases with no gene match: 16. Germline CDR1 and CDR2: MDHEN and SYDVKM. The CDR3 totals 18 residues.

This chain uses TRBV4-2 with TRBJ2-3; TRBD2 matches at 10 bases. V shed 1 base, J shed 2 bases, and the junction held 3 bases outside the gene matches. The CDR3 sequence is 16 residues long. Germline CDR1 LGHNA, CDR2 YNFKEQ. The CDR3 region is CASSQGLAGITDTQYF. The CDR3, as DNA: TGTGCCAGCAGCCAAGGACTAGCGGGTATCACAGATACGCAGTATTTT.

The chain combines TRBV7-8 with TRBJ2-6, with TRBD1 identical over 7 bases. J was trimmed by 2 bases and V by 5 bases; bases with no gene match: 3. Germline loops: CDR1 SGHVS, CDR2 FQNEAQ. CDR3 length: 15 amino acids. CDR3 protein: CASSPDRAGANVLTF. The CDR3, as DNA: TGTGCCAGCAGCCCAGACAGGGCTGGGGCCAACGTCCTGACTTTC.

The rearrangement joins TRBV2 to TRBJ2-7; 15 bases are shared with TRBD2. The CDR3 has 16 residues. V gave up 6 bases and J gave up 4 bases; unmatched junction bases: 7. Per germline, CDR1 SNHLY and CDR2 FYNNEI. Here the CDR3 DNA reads TGTGCCAGCAGCGGACTAGCGGGGGGGCCCCCATACGAGCAGTACTTC. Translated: CASSGLAGGPPYEQYF.

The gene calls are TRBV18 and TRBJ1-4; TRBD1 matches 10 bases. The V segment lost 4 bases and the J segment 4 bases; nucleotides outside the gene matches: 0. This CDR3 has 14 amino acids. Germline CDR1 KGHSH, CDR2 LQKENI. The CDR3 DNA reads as TGTGCCAGCTCACGGGACAGGGGTAATGAAAAACTGTTTTTT. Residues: CASSRDRGNEKLFF. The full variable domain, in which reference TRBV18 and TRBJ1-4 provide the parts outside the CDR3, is NAGVMQNPRHLVRRRGQEARLRCSPMKGHSHVYWYRQLPEEGLKFMVYLQKENIIDESGMPKERFSAEFPKEGPSILRIQQVVRGDSAAYFCASSRDRGNEKLFFGSGTQLSVL.

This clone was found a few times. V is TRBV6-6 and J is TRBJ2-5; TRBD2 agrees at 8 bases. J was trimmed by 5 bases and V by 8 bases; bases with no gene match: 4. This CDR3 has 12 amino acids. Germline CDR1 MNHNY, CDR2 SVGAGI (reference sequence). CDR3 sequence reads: CASGTGGETQYF. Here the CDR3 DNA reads TGTGCCAGCGGGACGGGAGGGGAGACCCAGTACTTC.